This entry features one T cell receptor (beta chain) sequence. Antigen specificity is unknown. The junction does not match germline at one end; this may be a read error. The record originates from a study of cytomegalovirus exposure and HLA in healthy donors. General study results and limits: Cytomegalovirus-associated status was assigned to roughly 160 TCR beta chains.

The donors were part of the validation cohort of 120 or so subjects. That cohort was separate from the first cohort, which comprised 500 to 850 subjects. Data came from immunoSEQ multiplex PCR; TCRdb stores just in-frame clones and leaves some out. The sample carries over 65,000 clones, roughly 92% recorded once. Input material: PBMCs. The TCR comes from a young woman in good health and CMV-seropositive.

In DNA form, the CDR3 reads TGTGCGTGGAATTATGGGGCCACTGAAGCTTTCTTT. The encoded protein is CAWNYGATEAFF. The chain links TRBV30 to TRBJ1-1; a weak D match, TRBD1 (5 bases). The CDR3 totals 12 residues. The germline V gene encodes CDR1 GTSNPN and CDR2 SVGIG (reference sequence).